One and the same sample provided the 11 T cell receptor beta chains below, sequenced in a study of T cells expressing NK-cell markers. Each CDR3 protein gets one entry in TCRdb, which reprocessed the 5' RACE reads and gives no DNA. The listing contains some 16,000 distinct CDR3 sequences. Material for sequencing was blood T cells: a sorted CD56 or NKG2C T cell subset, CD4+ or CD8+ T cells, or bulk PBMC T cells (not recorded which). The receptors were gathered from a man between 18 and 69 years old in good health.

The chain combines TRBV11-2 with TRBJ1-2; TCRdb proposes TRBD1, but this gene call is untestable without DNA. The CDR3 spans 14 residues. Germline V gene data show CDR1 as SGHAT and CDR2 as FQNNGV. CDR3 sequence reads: CASSLEQVPYGYTF.

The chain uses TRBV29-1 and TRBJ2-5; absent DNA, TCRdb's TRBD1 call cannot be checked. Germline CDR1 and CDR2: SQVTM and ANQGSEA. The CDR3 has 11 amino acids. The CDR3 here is CSFRTGETQYF.

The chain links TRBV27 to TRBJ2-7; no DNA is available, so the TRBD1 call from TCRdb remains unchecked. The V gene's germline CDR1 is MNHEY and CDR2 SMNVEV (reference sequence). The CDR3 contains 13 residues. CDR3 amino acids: CASSHGQGAPQYF.

The CDR3 loop reads CATSRDGRLAPGANVLTF. V is TRBV15 and J is TRBJ2-6; TCRdb proposes TRBD2, but this gene call is untestable without DNA. This CDR3 spans 18 amino acids. CDR1 and CDR2 (germline): LNHNV, YYDKDF (reference sequence).

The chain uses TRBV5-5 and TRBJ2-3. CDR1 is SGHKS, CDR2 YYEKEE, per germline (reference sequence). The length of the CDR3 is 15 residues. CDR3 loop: CATTSVITRTDTQYF.

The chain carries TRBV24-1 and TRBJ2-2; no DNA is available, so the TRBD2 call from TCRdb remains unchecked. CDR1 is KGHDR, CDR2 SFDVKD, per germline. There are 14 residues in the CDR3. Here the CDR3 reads CATASSGNTGELFF.

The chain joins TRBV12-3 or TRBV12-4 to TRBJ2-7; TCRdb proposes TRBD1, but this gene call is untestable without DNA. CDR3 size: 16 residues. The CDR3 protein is CASRLGGQGVAYEQYF.

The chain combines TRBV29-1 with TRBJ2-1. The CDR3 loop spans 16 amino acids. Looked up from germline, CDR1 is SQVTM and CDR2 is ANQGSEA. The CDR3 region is CSVGFRAQRRDNEQFF.

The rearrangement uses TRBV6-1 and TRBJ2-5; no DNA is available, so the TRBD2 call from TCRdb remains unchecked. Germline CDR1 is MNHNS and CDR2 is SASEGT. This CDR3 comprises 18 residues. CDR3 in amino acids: CASSVGQRLAGPQETQYF.

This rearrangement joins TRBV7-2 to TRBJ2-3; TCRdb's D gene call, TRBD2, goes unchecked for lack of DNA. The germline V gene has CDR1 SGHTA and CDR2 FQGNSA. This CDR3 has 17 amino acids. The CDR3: CASSRRLAGASTDTQYF.

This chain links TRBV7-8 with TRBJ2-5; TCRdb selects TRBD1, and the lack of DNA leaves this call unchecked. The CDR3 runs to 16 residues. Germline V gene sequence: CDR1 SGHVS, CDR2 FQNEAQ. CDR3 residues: CASSQYRDTTQETQYF.